The sequence of this T cell receptor beta chain was determined in a study of T cell responses to AZD1222 COVID-19 vaccine. Whole-study context: Second-dose timings of about 4 or about 12 weeks were pooled. Broader study findings: The reported proportion of spike-specific TCRs targeting unmutated variant regions was nearly half. There were mostly white British donors and more females than males, and clonal diversity was possibly underestimated.

Germline assignment: CDR1 SEHNR and CDR2 FQNEAQ (reference sequence). This CDR3 is 14 amino acids long. The V end lost 1 base, the J end lost 7 bases, and 11 bases lay between the germline ends. The assay was immunoSEQ multiplex PCR, and TCRdb's table has in-frame clones only and misses some. The repertoire holds about 110,000 clones, 87% seen once, with approximately 4% in the top ten. Turning to this clone: Its matching antigen is unknown.

The chain links TRBV7-9 to TRBJ1-5; D uncertain. This material consisted of peripheral blood, taken on day 0 of AZD1222 vaccination. The receptor was isolated from an adult in good health. The CDR3: CASSLDAGRQPQHF. CDR3 sequence (DNA): TGTGCCAGCAGCTTAGATGCGGGAAGGCAGCCCCAGCATTTT.